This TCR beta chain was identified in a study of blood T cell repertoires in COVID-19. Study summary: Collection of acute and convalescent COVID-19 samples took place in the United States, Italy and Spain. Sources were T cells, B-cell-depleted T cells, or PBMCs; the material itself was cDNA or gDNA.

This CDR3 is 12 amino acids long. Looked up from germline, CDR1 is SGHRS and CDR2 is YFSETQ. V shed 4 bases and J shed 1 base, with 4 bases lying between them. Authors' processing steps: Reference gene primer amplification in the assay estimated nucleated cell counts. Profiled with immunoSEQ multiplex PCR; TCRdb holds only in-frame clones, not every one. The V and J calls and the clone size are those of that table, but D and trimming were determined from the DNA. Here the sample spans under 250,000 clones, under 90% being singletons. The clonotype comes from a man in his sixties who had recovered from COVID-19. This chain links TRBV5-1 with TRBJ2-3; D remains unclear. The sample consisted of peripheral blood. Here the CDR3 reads CASSHRTDTQYF. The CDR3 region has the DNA TGCGCCAGCAGCCATCGCACAGATACGCAGTATTTT.